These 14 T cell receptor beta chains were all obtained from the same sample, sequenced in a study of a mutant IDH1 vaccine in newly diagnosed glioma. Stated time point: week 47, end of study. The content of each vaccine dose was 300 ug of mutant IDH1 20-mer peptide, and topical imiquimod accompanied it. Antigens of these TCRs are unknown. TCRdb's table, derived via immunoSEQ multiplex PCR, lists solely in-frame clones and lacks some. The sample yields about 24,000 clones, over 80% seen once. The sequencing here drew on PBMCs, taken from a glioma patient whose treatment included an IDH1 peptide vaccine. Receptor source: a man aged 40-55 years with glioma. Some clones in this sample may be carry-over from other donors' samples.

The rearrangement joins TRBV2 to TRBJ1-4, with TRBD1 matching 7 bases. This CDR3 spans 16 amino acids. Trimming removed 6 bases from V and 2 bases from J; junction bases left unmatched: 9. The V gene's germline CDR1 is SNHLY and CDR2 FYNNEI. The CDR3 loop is CASRDRGGPTNEKLFF. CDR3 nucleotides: TGTGCCAGCAGGGATCGAGGGGGCCCGACTAATGAAAAACTGTTTTTT.

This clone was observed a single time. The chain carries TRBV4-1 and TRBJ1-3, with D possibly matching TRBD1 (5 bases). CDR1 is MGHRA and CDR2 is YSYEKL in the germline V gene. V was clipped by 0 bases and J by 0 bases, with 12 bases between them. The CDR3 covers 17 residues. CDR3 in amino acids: CASSQDPGASSGNTIYF. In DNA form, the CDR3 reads TGCGCCAGCAGCCAAGATCCCGGGGCGAGCTCTGGAAACACCATATATTTT.

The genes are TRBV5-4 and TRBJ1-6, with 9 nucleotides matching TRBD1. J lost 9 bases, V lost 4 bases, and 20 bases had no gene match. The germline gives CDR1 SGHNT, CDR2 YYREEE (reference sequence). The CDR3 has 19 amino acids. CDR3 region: CASSPSHPRDRVIGSPLHF. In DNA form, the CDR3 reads TGTGCCAGCAGCCCCTCGCACCCCCGGGACAGGGTTATCGGTTCACCCCTCCACTTT.

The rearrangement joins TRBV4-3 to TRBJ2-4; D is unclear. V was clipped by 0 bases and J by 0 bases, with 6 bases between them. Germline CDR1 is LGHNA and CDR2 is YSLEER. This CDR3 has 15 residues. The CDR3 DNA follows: TGCGCCAGCAGCCAAGATCTGATAGCCAAAAACATTCAGTACTTC. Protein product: CASSQDLIAKNIQYF.

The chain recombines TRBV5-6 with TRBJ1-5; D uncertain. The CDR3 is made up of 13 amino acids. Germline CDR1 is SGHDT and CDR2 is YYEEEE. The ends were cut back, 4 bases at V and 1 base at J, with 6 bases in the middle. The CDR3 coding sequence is TGTGCCAGCAGCGTAGCGAGCAATCAGCCCCAGCATTTT. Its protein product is CASSVASNQPQHF.

The CDR3 protein is CASSTSEGVQPPLHF. Written as DNA, the CDR3 is TGTGCCAGTAGTACCTCCGAAGGGGTGCAACCACCCCTCCACTTT. The rearrangement joins TRBV19 to TRBJ1-6; D is perhaps TRBD1 (5 bases). The CDR3 runs to 15 residues. CDR1 and CDR2 (germline): LNHDA, SQIVND (reference sequence). The V end was cut by 4 bases, the J end by 11 bases, with 18 bases between.

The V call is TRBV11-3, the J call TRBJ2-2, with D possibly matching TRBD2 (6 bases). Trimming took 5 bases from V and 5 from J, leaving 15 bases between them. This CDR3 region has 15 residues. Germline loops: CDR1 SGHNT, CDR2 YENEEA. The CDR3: CASSPREAGTGELFF. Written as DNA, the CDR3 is TGTGCCAGCAGCCCGAGGGAGGCAGGGACCGGGGAGCTGTTTTTT. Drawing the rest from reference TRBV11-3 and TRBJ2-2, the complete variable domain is EAGVVQSPRYKIIEKKQPVAFWCNPISGHNTLYWYLQNLGQGPELLIRYENEEAVDDSQLPKDRFSAERLKGVDSTLKIQPAELGDSAVYLCASSPREAGTGELFFGEGSRLTVL.

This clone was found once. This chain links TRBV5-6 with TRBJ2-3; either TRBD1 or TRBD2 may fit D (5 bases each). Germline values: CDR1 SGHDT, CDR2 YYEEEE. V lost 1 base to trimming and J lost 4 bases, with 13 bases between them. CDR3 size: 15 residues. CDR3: CASSLSGDGADTQYF. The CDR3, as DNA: TGTGCCAGCAGCTTGTCTGGGGACGGAGCAGATACGCAGTATTTT.

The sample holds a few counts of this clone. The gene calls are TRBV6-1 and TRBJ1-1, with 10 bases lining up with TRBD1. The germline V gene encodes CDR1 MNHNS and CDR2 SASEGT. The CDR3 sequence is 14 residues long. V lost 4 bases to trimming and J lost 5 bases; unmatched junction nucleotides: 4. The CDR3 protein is CASSADRGDTEAFF. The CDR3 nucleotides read TGTGCCAGCAGTGCGGACAGGGGGGATACTGAAGCTTTCTTT.

This CDR3 is CASSDSGGWGYGYTF. The CDR3 region has the DNA TGTGCCAGCAGTGATAGTGGGGGCTGGGGCTATGGCTACACCTTC. This chain joins TRBV6-1 and TRBJ1-2; D is possibly TRBD1 (6 bases). Germline V gene data show CDR1 as MNHNS and CDR2 as SASEGT. The CDR3 length is 15 residues. V shed 3 bases and J shed 4 bases, with 15 bases lying between them.

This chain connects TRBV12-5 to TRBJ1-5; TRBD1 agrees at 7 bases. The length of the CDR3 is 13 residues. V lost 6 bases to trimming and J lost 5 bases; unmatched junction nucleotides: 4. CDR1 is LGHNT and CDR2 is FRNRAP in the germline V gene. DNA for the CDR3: TGTGCTAGTGGCAGGGGGACGGATCAGCCCCAGCATTTT. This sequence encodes CASGRGTDQPQHF.

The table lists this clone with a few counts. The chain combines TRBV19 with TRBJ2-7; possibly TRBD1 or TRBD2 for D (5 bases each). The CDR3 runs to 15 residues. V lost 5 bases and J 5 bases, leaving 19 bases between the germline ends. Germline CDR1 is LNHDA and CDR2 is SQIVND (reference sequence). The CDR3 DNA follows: TGTGCCAGTAGTGCCGGACTGGGGGAAGTAGACGAGCAGTACTTC. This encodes CASSAGLGEVDEQYF.

The CDR3 protein is CASSPGQMIYEQYF. CDR3 nucleotides: TGTGCCAGCAGCCCGGGACAGATGATCTACGAGCAGTACTTC. The V call is TRBV7-6, the J call TRBJ2-7, with 7 bases fitting TRBD1. V trimming: 5 bases; J trimming: 3 bases; junction bases outside the gene matches: 7. The CDR3 contains 14 residues. The germline gives CDR1 SGHVS, CDR2 FNYEAQ.

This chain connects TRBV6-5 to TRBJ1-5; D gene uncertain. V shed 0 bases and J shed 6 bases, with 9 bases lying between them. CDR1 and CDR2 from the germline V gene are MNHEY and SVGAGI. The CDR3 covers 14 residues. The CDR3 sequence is CASSYSNLGQPQHF. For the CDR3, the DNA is TGTGCCAGCAGTTACTCGAACCTTGGTCAGCCCCAGCATTTT.